The clone carrying this T cell receptor (beta chain) was seen ten or more times. Its antigen is currently unknown. This record comes from a study of T cell repertoires in cytomegalovirus infection. Study as a whole: An indication of both CMV infection and matching HLA type came from public TCR beta signatures. Whole-study findings and limits: CMV-specific TCR beta clonotypes restricted by HLA-C dominated the ex vivo response.

Per the germline V gene, CDR1 is SEHNR and CDR2 is FQNEAQ (reference sequence). The trim removed 5 bases at V and 5 bases at J, leaving 8 bases unmatched. This CDR3 is 15 amino acids long. TCRdb ran MiXCR on the reads and lists one entry per CDR3 protein. This table holds about 900,000 distinct CDR3 sequences, approximately 31% found once. The receptor was derived from a human donor in good health (CMV status not recorded). Some clones in this sample may be carry-over from other donors' samples. The sample in question was cultured CD8+ T cells from PBMCs, obtained from culture after CMV antigen stimulation. V and J are TRBV7-9 and TRBJ1-1; 10 bases map to TRBD1. CDR3 nucleotide sequence: TGTGCCAGCAGCGACTGGCGGACAGGGGGGACTGAAGCTTTCTTT. Its translation: CASSDWRTGGTEAFF.